This T cell receptor beta chain emerged from a study of blood T cell repertoires in COVID-19. At the level of the study: Acute and convalescent COVID-19 specimens originated in the United States, Italy and Spain. The cDNA or gDNA used as material had been derived from T cells, B-cell-depleted T cells, or PBMCs.

In the source study's methods: The authors estimated nucleated cell counts from reference gene primer amplification. Repertoires were generated with immunoSEQ multiplex PCR, while TCRdb's copy carries only in-frame clones and drops some. V, J and clone size reflect that table, while D and trimming were determined from the DNA. The table has some 150,000 clones, approximately 80% seen once. V gave up 1 base and J gave up 5 bases; unmatched junction bases: 6. From germline, CDR1 is SGHTA and CDR2 FQGNSA. The CDR3 extends over 16 amino acids. The chain carries TRBV7-2 and TRBJ2-1, with 9 bases lining up with TRBD1. Sequences were obtained from peripheral blood. The source of this sequence is a man between 60 and 75 years old with acute or convalescent COVID-19. CDR3 in DNA: TGTGCCAGCAGCTTAGGGGGGGACAGGGTGAACAATGAGCAGTTCTTC. Encoded protein: CASSLGGDRVNNEQFF.